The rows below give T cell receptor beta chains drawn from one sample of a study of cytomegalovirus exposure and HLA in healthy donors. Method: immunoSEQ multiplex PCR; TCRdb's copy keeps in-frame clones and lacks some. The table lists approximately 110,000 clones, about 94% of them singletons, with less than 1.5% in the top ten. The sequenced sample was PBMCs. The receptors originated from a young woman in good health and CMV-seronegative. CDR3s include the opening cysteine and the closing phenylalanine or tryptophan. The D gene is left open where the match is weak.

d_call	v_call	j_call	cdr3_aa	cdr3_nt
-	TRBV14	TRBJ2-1	CASSQESGRPYNEQFF	TGTGCCAGCAGCCAAGAGAGTGGGAGGCCCTACAATGAGCAGTTCTTC
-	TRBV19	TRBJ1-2	CASSSTGSVGYTF	TGTGCCAGTAGTTCAACAGGGTCCGTTGGCTACACCTTC
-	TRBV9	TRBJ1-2	CASSDPAEAGGYTF	TGTGCCAGCAGCGATCCCGCGGAGGCGGGTGGCTACACCTTC
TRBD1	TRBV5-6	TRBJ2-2	CASSSSFRGSRTGELFF	TGTGCCAGCAGCAGCTCCTTCAGGGGGAGTCGAACCGGGGAGCTGTTTTTT
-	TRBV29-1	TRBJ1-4	CSVVLRAVGEKLFF	TGCAGCGTCGTCCTCAGGGCGGTTGGTGAAAAACTGTTTTTT
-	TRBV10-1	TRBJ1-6	CASRATRGNNSPLHF	TGCGCCAGCAGAGCCACCAGGGGTAATAATTCACCCCTCCACTTT
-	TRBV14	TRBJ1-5	CASPTNRDGNQPQHF	TGTGCCAGCCCCACGAACAGGGATGGCAATCAGCCCCAGCATTTT
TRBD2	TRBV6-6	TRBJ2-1	CASSSGLAATEQFF	TGTGCCAGCAGCTCCGGACTAGCGGCCACTGAGCAGTTCTTC
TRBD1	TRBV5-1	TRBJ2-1	CASSTGQVTYNEQFF	TGCGCCAGCAGCACTGGACAGGTGACCTACAATGAGCAGTTCTTC
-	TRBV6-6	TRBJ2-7	CASSSELEQYF	TGTGCCAGCAGTTCCGAACTCGAGCAGTACTTC
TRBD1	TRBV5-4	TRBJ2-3	CASSRVPMTGGGTDTQYF	TGTGCCAGCAGCCGAGTACCGATGACAGGGGGTGGGACAGATACGCAGTATTTT